The next 18 T cell receptor beta chains were all read from a single sample in a study of control samples from healthy donors and cancer patients. Here immunoSEQ multiplex PCR was the method, and the copy in TCRdb shows in-frame clones only, minus some. This sample has roughly 130,000 clones, with roughly nine tenths found just once. The sequencing sample was made of blood. Receptors originate from a woman in her twenties or thirties in good health.

This CDR3 is CASSWGFTDTQYF. CDR3 bases: TGTGCCAGCAGCTGGGGGTTCACAGATACGCAGTATTTT. The V call is TRBV7-2, the J call TRBJ2-3, with D possibly being TRBD1 or TRBD2 (5 bases each). From germline, CDR1 is SGHTA and CDR2 FQGNSA. Between the trimmed V and J ends, which lost 4 bases and 2 bases, there was a span of 7 bases. The CDR3 totals 13 residues.

This chain joins TRBV7-2 and TRBJ2-1; D is ambiguous. Germline lookup yields CDR1 SGHTA and CDR2 FQGNSA. The CDR3 covers 13 residues. Trimming cost V 2 bases and J 3 bases, with 5 bases left between them. CDR3 sequence (DNA): TGTGCCAGCAGCTTAAGAGGCTACAATGAGCAGTTCTTC. This translates into CASSLRGYNEQFF.

The chain employs TRBV19 and TRBJ1-4; no definite D call. The V and J ends lost 5 bases and 5 bases respectively, with 12 bases between them. CDR3 length: 14 amino acids. From germline, CDR1 is LNHDA and CDR2 SQIVND (reference sequence). Here the CDR3 reads CASSGGNFNEKLFF. In DNA, the CDR3 is TGTGCCAGTAGTGGCGGGAACTTCAATGAAAAACTGTTTTTT.

This clone appeared once. The chain employs TRBV19 and TRBJ2-3; D might be TRBD2 (5 bases). The CDR3 has 14 amino acids. Germline CDR1 reads LNHDA; CDR2 reads SQIVND (reference sequence). The chain's CDR3 is CASNREPSTDTQYF. The CDR3 bases are TGTGCTTCGAACCGGGAACCTAGCACAGATACGCAGTATTTT.

This clone showed up just once. This chain links TRBV2 with TRBJ2-2, with a possible D match to TRBD1 (6 bases). Trimming left V 5 bases short and J 5 bases short, with 24 bases between. Germline CDR1 and CDR2: SNHLY and FYNNEI. This CDR3 has 18 residues. The CDR3 sequence is CASSRESVGARGTGELFF. In DNA form, the CDR3 reads TGTGCCAGCAGTCGAGAAAGTGTCGGGGCTAGGGGGACCGGGGAGCTGTTTTTT.

CDR3 nucleotides: TGTGCCAGTAGTCTCCGGGAAGGGGGAGGAATCCCCTACGAGCAGTACTTC. This codes for CASSLREGGGIPYEQYF. V and J are TRBV19 and TRBJ2-7; D could derive from TRBD1 or TRBD2 (6 bases each). V was shortened by 5 bases and J by 2 bases, with 22 bases between the two germline ends. Germline loops: CDR1 LNHDA, CDR2 SQIVND (reference sequence). The CDR3 is made up of 17 amino acids. The full variable domain, in which reference TRBV19 and TRBJ2-7 provide the parts outside the CDR3, is DGGITQSPKYLFRKEGQNVTLSCEQNLNHDAMYWYRQDPGQGLRLIYYSQIVNDFQKGDIAEGYSVSREKKESFPLTVTSAQKNPTAFYLCASSLREGGGIPYEQYFGPGTRLTVT.

This chain joins TRBV7-2 and TRBJ1-1; D is unresolved. V was shortened by 4 bases and J by 1 base, with 13 bases between the two germline ends. CDR3 length: 15 amino acids. Germline V gene lookup returns CDR1 SGHTA and CDR2 FQGNSA. CDR3 residues: CASSSMGRKNTEAFF. In DNA, the CDR3 is TGTGCCAGCAGCTCAATGGGCAGGAAGAACACTGAAGCTTTCTTT.

J is TRBJ1-2 and V is TRBV6-5; 9 positions match TRBD1. The CDR3 loop spans 15 amino acids. The junction had 6 bases not matched to a gene; V was cut back by 5 bases and J by 2 bases. CDR1 MNHEY and CDR2 SVGAGI come from the germline V gene. CDR3 amino acids: CASSLRTGVNYGYTF. The CDR3 DNA is TGTGCCAGCAGTCTACGGACAGGGGTAAACTATGGCTACACCTTC.

This rearrangement joins TRBV18 to TRBJ2-1, with TRBD2 matching over 7 bases. Germline CDR1 reads KGHSH; CDR2 reads LQKENI. V lost 6 bases and J lost 8; bases outside the gene matches: 16. This CDR3 is 16 amino acids long. This CDR3 reads CASSPNLLAMAYEQFF. As DNA, the CDR3 is TGTGCCAGCTCTCCGAATTTACTAGCGATGGCCTATGAGCAGTTCTTC.

The chain has TRBV18 and TRBJ1-4; D may be TRBD1 (6 bases). The CDR3 has 16 amino acids. V lost 3 bases, J lost 7 bases, and 18 bases lay in between. The germline V gene has CDR1 KGHSH and CDR2 LQKENI. In DNA form, the CDR3 reads TGTGCCAGCTCACCGCTGTTCGGGGGCCTCGGTGAAAAACTGTTTTTT. As protein: CASSPLFGGLGEKLFF.

About this clone itself: The junction departs from germline at one end; a sequencing error may be responsible. The J gene is TRBJ2-1, the V gene TRBV20-1; TRBD2 matches at 7 bases. In germline, CDR1 is DFQATT, CDR2 SNEGSKA (reference sequence). The CDR3 is 11 residues long. In nucleotides, the CDR3 is TGCAGTGCTAGTAGCGGGCTAACCCGGCTCTTC. Translation gives CSASSGLTRLF.

The chain has TRBV6-6 and TRBJ2-1; D is unclear. The V and J ends lost 7 bases and 6 bases respectively, with 10 bases between them. This CDR3 has 12 amino acids. Germline CDR1 is MNHNY and CDR2 is SVGAGI (reference sequence). CDR3 nucleotide sequence: TGTGCCAGCAACATCCAGCCCAATGAGCAGTTCTTC. Its translation: CASNIQPNEQFF.

V usage is TRBV30 and J usage is TRBJ1-6, with D unresolved. The CDR3 extends over 14 amino acids. V was trimmed by 0 bases and J by 14 bases, leaving 17 bases between them. Germline V lookup: CDR1 GTSNPN, CDR2 SVGIG (reference sequence). The CDR3 DNA reads TGTGCCTGGAGTGTTGCAGGTCTTATTGTCTCCCTCCACTTT. Translating gives CAWSVAGLIVSLHF.

V is TRBV7-2 and J is TRBJ2-3; 13 nucleotides line up with TRBD2. The J segment lost 1 base and the V segment lost 5 bases, leaving 12 bases of the junction unmatched. This CDR3 contains 19 residues. Germline CDR1 reads SGHTA; CDR2 reads FQGNSA. CDR3 coding DNA: TGTGCCAGCAGCCATCGCACTAGCGGGAGGGCAGCAGGCACAGATACGCAGTATTTT. Amino acids: CASSHRTSGRAAGTDTQYF.

V usage is TRBV29-1 and J usage is TRBJ2-4, with a possible D match to TRBD2 (5 bases). The germline V and J ends were trimmed by 6 bases and 2 bases, with 8 bases remaining between them. The CDR3 contains 12 residues. The germline gives CDR1 SQVTM, CDR2 ANQGSEA. Written as DNA, the CDR3 is TGCAGCGTCACGGGGACCAAAAACATTCAGTACTTC. Translating it yields CSVTGTKNIQYF.

This chain connects TRBV3-1 (or the pseudogene TRBV3-2) to TRBJ2-7, with 7 bases that match TRBD1. The germline V gene has CDR1 LGHDT and CDR2 YNNKEL (reference sequence). V lost 1 base, J lost 4 bases, and 7 bases stayed unmatched. This CDR3 is built from 15 residues. Written as DNA, the CDR3 is TGTGCCAGCAGCCAAGGCTTCAGGGGGTCATACGAGCAGTACTTC. This translates into CASSQGFRGSYEQYF.

The J gene is TRBJ1-2, the V gene TRBV13, with D possibly TRBD1 on 6 matching bases. V was trimmed by 5 bases and J by 1 base, leaving 23 bases between them. The CDR3 length is 18 residues. Germline V CDR1 and CDR2: PRHDT, FYEKMQ (reference sequence). The CDR3 nucleotides are TGTGCCAGCAGCCAGGAACAGGGATCGATTCCCCTTAACTATGGCTACACCTTC. It yields the protein CASSQEQGSIPLNYGYTF. Full variable domain (missing parts from reference TRBV13 and TRBJ1-2): AAGVIQSPRHLIKEKRETATLKCYPIPRHDTVYWYQQGPGQDPQFLISFYEKMQSDKGSIPDRFSAQQFSDYHSELNMSSLELGDSALYFCASSQEQGSIPLNYGYTFGSGTRLTVV.

The chain employs TRBV5-1 and TRBJ1-2; weak D call: TRBD1 (5 bases). This CDR3 comprises 14 residues. CDR1 is SGHRS and CDR2 is YFSETQ in the germline V gene. V lost 4 bases and J 5 bases, leaving 15 bases between the germline ends. CDR3 sequence reads: CASSPYGAVYGYTF. The CDR3, as DNA: TGCGCCAGCAGCCCCTACGGGGCGGTATATGGCTACACCTTC. The full variable domain, with the rest looked up from reference TRBV5-1 and TRBJ1-2, is KAGVTQTPRYLIKTRGQQVTLSCSPISGHRSVSWYQQTPGQGLQFLFEYFSETQRNKGNFPGRFSGRQFSNSRSEMNVSTLELGDSALYLCASSPYGAVYGYTFGSGTRLTVV.